Presented here are 27 T cell receptor beta chains from one specimen sequenced in a study of T cells expressing NK-cell markers. With the 5' RACE reads reprocessed, TCRdb shows one record per CDR3 protein and no DNA. The table for this sample gives over 100,000 distinct CDR3 sequences. Sequencing input: blood T cells: a sorted CD56 or NKG2C T cell subset, CD4+ or CD8+ T cells, or bulk PBMC T cells (not recorded which). These receptors all stem from a woman aged 18-69 years in good health.

The CDR3 protein is CAISELRDEQFF. The chain employs TRBV10-3 and TRBJ2-1. Germline V gene data show CDR1 as ENHRY and CDR2 as SYGVKD. The CDR3 consists of 12 residues.

The chain combines TRBV11-2 with TRBJ2-3; as DNA is missing, the TRBD2 call by TCRdb cannot be tested. This CDR3 is built from 15 residues. CDR1 and CDR2 (germline): SGHAT, FQNNGV. CDR3 loop: CASSYLAGSTDTQYF.

The gene calls are TRBV20-1 and TRBJ2-1; TCRdb lists TRBD2, though no DNA is available to test this call. This CDR3 spans 15 amino acids. Germline lookup yields CDR1 DFQATT and CDR2 SNEGSKA (reference sequence). The CDR3 loop reads CSAREGLAGGYEQFF.

The rearrangement joins TRBV9 to TRBJ1-1; absent DNA, TCRdb's TRBD1 call cannot be checked. Germline CDR1 is SGDLS and CDR2 is YYNGEE. CDR3 size: 15 residues. CDR3 in amino acids: CASSATGTVNTEAFF.

The V gene is TRBV6-5, the J gene TRBJ2-3. This CDR3 is 15 amino acids long. CDR1 is MNHEY and CDR2 is SVGAGI in the germline V gene. CDR3 region: CASSYSDGYTDTQYF.

This chain connects TRBV7-6 to TRBJ2-7; without DNA, the TCRdb call of TRBD2 cannot be checked. This CDR3 region has 15 residues. The germline V gene encodes CDR1 SGHVS and CDR2 FNYEAQ. This CDR3 reads CASSLVAGTLYEQYF.

The chain joins TRBV19 to TRBJ1-1. The CDR3 length is 13 residues. Per the germline V gene, CDR1 is LNHDA and CDR2 is SQIVND (reference sequence). Here the CDR3 reads CASRMGQATEAFF.

V gene TRBV9 combines with J gene TRBJ2-2; TCRdb calls TRBD1, which cannot be checked without DNA. Germline loops: CDR1 SGDLS, CDR2 YYNGEE. The CDR3 loop spans 15 amino acids. This chain's CDR3 is CASSVDQGGTGELFF.

This chain joins TRBV14 and TRBJ2-1. The CDR3 contains 13 residues. Germline CDR1 and CDR2: SGHDN and FVKESK. The chain's CDR3 is CASSQGNYNEQFF. Together with reference TRBV14 and TRBJ2-1, the CDR3 gives the full variable domain: EAGVTQFPSHSVIEKGQTVTLRCDPISGHDNLYWYRRVMGKEIKFLLHFVKESKQDESGMPNNRFLAERTGGTYSTLKVQPAELEDSGVYFCASSQGNYNEQFFGPGTRLTVL.

The chain links TRBV6-5 to TRBJ2-2. The CDR3 extends over 17 amino acids. In germline, CDR1 is MNHEY, CDR2 SVGAGI. The CDR3 spells CASSYSTDPDGPGELFF.

The gene calls are TRBV5-6 and TRBJ1-2; the TRBD1 assignment by TCRdb is unverifiable without DNA. The CDR3 length is 14 residues. Germline V gene sequence: CDR1 SGHDT, CDR2 YYEEEE. This chain's CDR3 is CASSLGSNPGGYTF.

The chain has TRBV27 and TRBJ2-5; checking the TCRdb D call of TRBD2 is not possible without DNA. Germline CDR1 MNHEY, CDR2 SMNVEV (reference sequence). This CDR3 contains 14 residues. The CDR3 spells CASSSGETQETQYF.

The chain combines TRBV19 with TRBJ2-1. This CDR3 has 13 residues. Germline loops: CDR1 LNHDA, CDR2 SQIVND (reference sequence). CDR3 protein: CASSDPPDNEQFF. The entire variable domain, with the rest obtained from reference TRBV19 and TRBJ2-1, is as follows: DGGITQSPKYLFRKEGQNVTLSCEQNLNHDAMYWYRQDPGQGLRLIYYSQIVNDFQKGDIAEGYSVSREKKESFPLTVTSAQKNPTAFYLCASSDPPDNEQFFGPGTRLTVL.

V usage is TRBV5-4 and J usage is TRBJ2-5; TCRdb outputs TRBD1, but without DNA this stays unchecked. CDR3 length equals 15 residues. In germline, CDR1 is SGHNT, CDR2 YYREEE (reference sequence). CDR3 sequence: CASSLEGGEVETQYF.

This chain joins TRBV19 and TRBJ2-2. Per the germline V gene, CDR1 is LNHDA and CDR2 is SQIVND (reference sequence). CDR3 length equals 13 residues. The CDR3 loop is CASSIVGKGELFF.

The V call is TRBV12-3 or TRBV12-4, the J call TRBJ1-2. The CDR3 runs 14 residues. The CDR3 spells CASSPVVQNYGYTF.

The V call is TRBV10-3, the J call TRBJ2-2; lacking DNA, the TRBD2 call made by TCRdb goes unchecked. The germline V gene has CDR1 ENHRY and CDR2 SYGVKD. CDR3 length: 18 amino acids. The CDR3 reads CAISEIPMGARDTGELFF.

The chain recombines TRBV5-6 with TRBJ1-1. The germline V gene encodes CDR1 SGHDT and CDR2 YYEEEE. CDR3 length: 12 amino acids. The CDR3 is CASQGLNTEAFF.

The chain joins TRBV14 to TRBJ2-1; the TRBD1 assignment by TCRdb is unverifiable without DNA. Germline V gives CDR1 SGHDN, CDR2 FVKESK. The CDR3 contains 14 residues. The CDR3 region is CASSLRGANREQFF.

The chain employs TRBV9 and TRBJ2-2; TCRdb lists TRBD1, though no DNA is available to test this call. From germline, CDR1 is SGDLS and CDR2 YYNGEE. The CDR3 runs 16 residues. CDR3 sequence: CASSQEGHPDGGELFF.

The gene calls are TRBV27 and TRBJ1-6. The CDR3 has 16 amino acids. Germline CDR1 and CDR2: MNHEY and SMNVEV (reference sequence). CDR3 sequence reads: CASSYISSSYNSPLHF.

The rearrangement uses TRBV7-9 and TRBJ2-2; TCRdb selects TRBD1, and the lack of DNA leaves this call unchecked. This CDR3 is 17 amino acids long. Germline loops: CDR1 SEHNR, CDR2 FQNEAQ (reference sequence). The CDR3 loop reads CASSFALAGVNTGELFF. Supplemented by reference TRBV7-9 and TRBJ2-2, the full variable domain reads DTGVSQNPRHKITKRGQNVTFRCDPISEHNRLYWYRQTLGQGPEFLTYFQNEAQLEKSRLLSDRFSAERPKGSFSTLEIQRTEQGDSAMYLCASSFALAGVNTGELFFGEGSRLTVL.

The chain carries TRBV7-9 and TRBJ2-1; absent DNA, TCRdb's TRBD1 call cannot be checked. Germline V gene sequence: CDR1 SEHNR, CDR2 FQNEAQ (reference sequence). The CDR3 loop spans 15 amino acids. This CDR3 reads CASSAPGPPYNEQFF.

The chain links TRBV15 to TRBJ2-5. CDR1 and CDR2 from the germline V gene are LNHNV and YYDKDF (reference sequence). The CDR3 is 14 residues long. The CDR3 loop reads CATSRDGNQETQYF.

The genes are TRBV24-1 and TRBJ1-1. This CDR3 region has 13 residues. CDR1 is KGHDR and CDR2 is SFDVKD in the germline V gene. The CDR3: CATRKTGNTEAFF.

This chain uses TRBV21-1 with TRBJ2-5; TCRdb's D call of TRBD1 is untestable without DNA. TRBV21-1 is described as a pseudogene. The CDR3 covers 17 residues. This chain's CDR3 is CASSSPQQGNLGETQYF.

This chain uses TRBV27 with TRBJ1-5; the TCRdb call, TRBD1, lacks DNA for checking. The CDR3 has 15 residues. Germline CDR1 MNHEY, CDR2 SMNVEV (reference sequence). Here the CDR3 reads CASSLTGQGQWPQHF.